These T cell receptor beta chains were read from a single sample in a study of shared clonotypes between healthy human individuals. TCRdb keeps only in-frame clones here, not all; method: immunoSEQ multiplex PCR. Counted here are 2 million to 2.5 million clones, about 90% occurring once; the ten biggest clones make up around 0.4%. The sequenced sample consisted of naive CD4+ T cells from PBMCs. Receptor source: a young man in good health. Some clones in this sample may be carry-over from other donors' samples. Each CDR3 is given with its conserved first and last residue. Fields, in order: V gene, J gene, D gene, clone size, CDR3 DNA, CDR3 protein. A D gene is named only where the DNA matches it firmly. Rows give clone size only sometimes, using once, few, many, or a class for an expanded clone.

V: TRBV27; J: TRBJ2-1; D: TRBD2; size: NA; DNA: TGTGCCAGCAGTCCCTATCGGCGGGAGGAGGACAATGAGCAGTTCTTC; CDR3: CASSPYRREEDNEQFF
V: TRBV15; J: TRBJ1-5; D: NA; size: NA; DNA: TGTGCCACCAGCGAGTTCAATCAGCCCCAGCATTTT; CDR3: CATSEFNQPQHF
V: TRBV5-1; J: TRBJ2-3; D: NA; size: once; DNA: TGCGCCAGCAGCTTGGGGCCCCGGGACACTTACACAGATACGCAGTATTTT; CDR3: CASSLGPRDTYTDTQYF
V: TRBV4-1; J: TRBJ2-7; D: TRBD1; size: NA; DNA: TGCGCCAGCAGCCCGGCGGGGACAGGAGCCTACGAGCAGTACTTC; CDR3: CASSPAGTGAYEQYF
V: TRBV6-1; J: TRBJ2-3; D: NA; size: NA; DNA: TGTGCCAGCAGTGAATGGGGATGGGGCGCGACAGATACGCAGTATTTT; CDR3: CASSEWGWGATDTQYF
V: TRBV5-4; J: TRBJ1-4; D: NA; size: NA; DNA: TGTGCCAGCAGCTTGGCAGGATCTAATGAAAAACTGTTTTTT; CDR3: CASSLAGSNEKLFF
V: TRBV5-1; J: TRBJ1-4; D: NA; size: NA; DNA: TGCGCCAGCAGCTTGGAGAGGGGAGGGGAAAAACTGTTTTTT; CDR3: CASSLERGGEKLFF
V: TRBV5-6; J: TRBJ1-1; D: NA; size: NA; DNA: TGTGCCAGCAGCTTGATAGCAGCCGACCTATCTTTCTTT; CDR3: CASSLIAADLSFF
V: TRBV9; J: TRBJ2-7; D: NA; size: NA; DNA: TGTGCCAGCAGCGCTGTAGCGGAGAGCTACGAGCAGTACTTC; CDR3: CASSAVAESYEQYF
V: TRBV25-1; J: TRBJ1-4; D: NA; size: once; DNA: TGTGCCAGCATCCGAGGGGTGGGGGGTAATGAAAAACTGTTTTTT; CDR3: CASIRGVGGNEKLFF